Shown below are 18 T cell receptor beta chains from a single sample sequenced in a study of cytotoxic CD8 clonotypes in ibrutinib-treated CLL. Measured with immunoSEQ multiplex PCR; TCRdb has only the in-frame clones, and not every one. The sample lists 330,000 or so clones; approximately 67% were seen once. Sequencing used PBMCs, obtained after 36 months of ibrutinib treatment. The receptors here all came from a human donor with chronic lymphocytic leukemia.

This chain connects TRBV11-2 to TRBJ2-7, with D hard to call. CDR3 length: 13 amino acids. V was pared by 2 bases and J by 4 bases, with 9 bases between. The germline CDR1 and CDR2 sequences are SGHAT and FQNNGV. DNA of the CDR3: TGTGCCAGCAGCTTATATCCTACTTACGAGCAGTACTTC. It is translated as CASSLYPTYEQYF.

Note on this clone: One end of the junction does not line up with germline, which may come from a read error. The rearrangement links TRBV7-2 to TRBJ2-1; a weak D match, TRBD2 (6 bases). In germline, CDR1 is SGHTA, CDR2 FQGNSA. The CDR3 sequence is 12 residues long. CDR3 DNA: TGTGCCAGCAGCCTAGCGTACAATGAGCAGTTCTTC. This gives the protein CASSLAYNEQFF.

This clone was counted between two and nine times. The genes are TRBV5-6 and TRBJ2-5, with D perhaps TRBD2 (6 bases). Per germline, CDR1 SGHDT and CDR2 YYEEEE. The CDR3 extends over 12 amino acids. The V end was cut by 7 bases, the J end by 7 bases, with 14 bases between. CDR3 DNA: TGTGCCAGCCGATCCCTGGGAGGGACCCAGTACTTC. Residues: CASRSLGGTQYF.

This clone has just a few counts. This chain joins TRBV4-1 and TRBJ1-1; maybe TRBD1 (6 bases). Trimming took off 1 base at V and 4 bases at J, with 10 bases between the two ends. Germline CDR1 is MGHRA and CDR2 is YSYEKL. This CDR3 comprises 14 residues. DNA of the CDR3: TGCGCCAGCAGCCAAGTTGGGGGGGCCACTGAAGCTTTCTTT. Amino acid sequence: CASSQVGGATEAFF.

The rearrangement joins TRBV28 to TRBJ1-3; D is uncertain. Trimming removed 6 bases from V and 7 bases from J, with 16 bases in between. The CDR3 totals 14 residues. CDR1 MDHEN and CDR2 SYDVKM come from the germline V gene. CDR3 sequence reads: CASSRGKRGNTIYF. The CDR3 DNA reads TGTGCCAGCAGCCGCGGGAAACGAGGCAACACCATATATTTT.

The chain carries TRBV29-1 and TRBJ2-2, with TRBD2 identical over 10 bases. The germline V gene encodes CDR1 SQVTM and CDR2 ANQGSEA. This CDR3 has 17 residues. The V and J ends lost 4 bases and 1 base, in that order; junction bases with no gene match: 9. As DNA, the CDR3 is TGCAGCGTTGTGGGAGCGGGAGGGCCTAAGAACACCGGGGAGCTGTTTTTT. Translated, it gives CSVVGAGGPKNTGELFF.

The chain employs TRBV28 and TRBJ2-3, with 11 bases that match TRBD1. The CDR3 length is 18 residues. Looked up from germline, CDR1 is MDHEN and CDR2 is SYDVKM. The J segment lost 4 bases and the V segment lost 4 bases, leaving 13 bases of the junction unmatched. As DNA, the CDR3 is TGTGCCAGCAGTTCCCCTGGGGACAGGGGGTTTCGCGCAGATACGCAGTATTTT. Residues: CASSSPGDRGFRADTQYF.

This clone was counted only a few times. This chain connects TRBV15 to TRBJ2-1, with no clear D. V lost 0 bases, J lost 0 bases, and 9 bases lay in between. This CDR3 is built from 16 residues. Germline V gives CDR1 LNHNV, CDR2 YYDKDF (reference sequence). The CDR3 coding sequence is TGTGCCACCAGCAGAGATATACAGAGCTCCTACAATGAGCAGTTCTTC. It specifies CATSRDIQSSYNEQFF. Drawing the rest from reference TRBV15 and TRBJ2-1, the complete variable domain is DAMVIQNPRYQVTQFGKPVTLSCSQTLNHNVMYWYQQKSSQAPKLLFHYYDKDFNNEADTPDNFQSRRPNTSFCFLDIRSPGLGDTAMYLCATSRDIQSSYNEQFFGPGTRLTVL.

With respect to this clone: Other DNA sequences of this sample code for an identical CDR3. V gene TRBV7-2 combines with J gene TRBJ2-2; TRBD2 might be the D (5 bases). There are 13 residues in the CDR3. The germline CDR1 and CDR2 sequences are SGHTA and FQGNSA. V was shortened by 5 bases and J by 5 bases, with 9 bases between the two germline ends. The CDR3 bases are TGTGCCAGCAGCCGCAGAGGGACCGGGGAGCTGTTTTTT. Encoded protein: CASSRRGTGELFF.

The chain has TRBV7-2 and TRBJ1-5, with D unresolved. CDR1 and CDR2 (germline): SGHTA, FQGNSA. This CDR3 has 14 amino acids. The V and J ends lost 5 bases and 9 bases respectively, with 17 bases between them. The CDR3 DNA is TGTGCCAGCAGCCCCGGCAGGCCCTCACCGCCCCAGCATTTT. It specifies CASSPGRPSPPQHF.

Only a few counts were recorded for this clone. The rearrangement uses TRBV4-1 and TRBJ2-3; D remains ambiguous. CDR3 size: 12 residues. Trimming left V 3 bases short and J 7 bases short, with 8 bases between. Germline lookup yields CDR1 MGHRA and CDR2 YSYEKL. The CDR3 DNA is TGCGCCAGCAGCCAGGGTACAAATACGCAGTATTTT. This translates into CASSQGTNTQYF.

V is TRBV4-2 and J is TRBJ1-6, with 7 nucleotides matching TRBD1. Per the germline V gene, CDR1 is LGHNA and CDR2 is YNFKEQ. The CDR3 is 17 amino acids. V lost 4 bases and J lost 9; bases outside the gene matches: 15. The DNA of the CDR3 is TGTGCCAGCAGCCCCATTCCCGCGGGACAGCTTGTTTCACCCCTCCACTTT. Translated, it gives CASSPIPAGQLVSPLHF.

The chain recombines TRBV7-6 with TRBJ2-1; D unresolved. The CDR3 is 14 amino acids. V gave up 4 bases and J gave up 8 bases, with 15 bases separating them. The V gene's germline CDR1 is SGHVS and CDR2 FNYEAQ. This CDR3 reads CASSSRTWTDEQFF. CDR3 in DNA: TGTGCCAGCAGCTCTAGGACCTGGACGGATGAGCAGTTCTTC.

A few counts support this clone. This chain connects TRBV27 to TRBJ2-3; D unclear. The ends were cut back, 7 bases at V and 1 base at J, with 9 bases in the middle. Looked up from germline, CDR1 is MNHEY and CDR2 is SMNVEV (reference sequence). The CDR3 length is 13 residues. The CDR3 DNA reads TGTGCCAGCATATCTATTGGCACAGATACGCAGTATTTT. This codes for CASISIGTDTQYF.

The chain recombines TRBV28 with TRBJ2-1, with D perhaps TRBD2 (7 bases). Trimming pared 7 bases from V and 6 bases from J, leaving 13 bases between. Per germline, CDR1 MDHEN and CDR2 SYDVKM. The CDR3 is 13 residues long. Here the CDR3 DNA reads TGTGCCAGCACCTGGGGAGGGGGCAATGAGCAGTTCTTC. It translates to CASTWGGGNEQFF.

This clone appeared a few times. One end of the junction does not line up with germline, which may come from a read error. This chain links TRBV9 with TRBJ1-2, with unresolved D. CDR1 SGDLS and CDR2 YYNGEE come from the germline V gene. The CDR3 is made up of 10 amino acids. The CDR3 DNA follows: TGTGCCAGCAGCGTAGGGGTTGTGAACTTC. Its translation: CASSVGVVNF.

The gene calls are TRBV6-5 and TRBJ2-3; D is perhaps TRBD1 or TRBD2 (6 bases each). Between the trimmed V and J ends, which lost 5 bases and 0 bases, there was a span of 9 bases. Per the germline V gene, CDR1 is MNHEY and CDR2 is SVGAGI. The CDR3 has 14 residues. The CDR3 DNA reads as TGTGCCAGCAGTCCGGGGGCCAGCACAGATACGCAGTATTTT. It specifies CASSPGASTDTQYF.

The chain combines TRBV7-2 with TRBJ1-4; a weak D match, TRBD1 (6 bases). Per germline, CDR1 SGHTA and CDR2 FQGNSA. This CDR3 has 16 residues. Trimming left V 4 bases short and J 3 bases short, with 15 bases between. CDR3 region: CASSSITGFANEKLFF. In DNA, the CDR3 is TGTGCCAGCAGCTCTATCACAGGGTTTGCTAATGAAAAACTGTTTTTT.